This paragraph covers one T cell receptor (beta chain) sequence. No cognate antigen has been identified for it. No much larger clonotype is one base removed from it; base qualities were not supplied. These data come from a study of blood T cell repertoires in COVID-19 (dated by TCRdb to 2019 to 2021). With regard to the full study: The collaborator samples originated in the United States, Italy and Spain and spanned the acute and convalescent phases of COVID-19. Subjects who had been exposed to COVID-19, were actively infected with it, or had recovered from it provided the deeply sampled blood TCRbeta repertoires that made up the dataset. Samples came from the ongoing ImmuneRACE study (first 160 participants) plus 1,254 subjects from 6 global collaborators. The repertoires were made available in a free public database intended to serve as a resource for research on the immune response to SARS-CoV-2. Where HLA class I and class II types were available, the types were taken from metadata supplied by the sample provider, not from assay-based typing. The sample metadata nearly always contained a de-identified subject ID, COVID-19 status, age in years and sex. The material from the prospective study consisted of cDNA or gDNA derived from T cells, B-cell-depleted T cells, or PBMCs.

TCRbeta CDR3 regions were amplified from genomic DNA by means of the immunoSEQ Assay, a bias-controlled multiplex PCR. Per the source publication's procedure: The number of nucleated cells in each sample was estimated by amplification of reference gene primers within the assay. To quantify the absolute abundance of each unique TCRbeta CDR3 rearrangement, sequence reads were collapsed and filtered. For each sample, productive Simpson clonality was calculated as the square root of Simpson's diversity index across productive rearrangements. Drawn from immuneACCESS, this table holds only the in-frame rearrangements with V and J called that TCRdb kept. Clones are partly lost; checked studies trace under half to an unresolved V gene and leave the rest unexplained. V and J calls and clone size are copied from that table; D and trimming were computed from the DNA. The sample includes about 62,000 clones, with around 91% observed a single time. The top ten constitute 15% to 20% of the sample.

One collaborating source in Seattle enrolled patients while the patients were actively infected and followed the patients over time throughout the course of disease. Whole blood was collected in K2EDTA tubes by collaborating institutions according to the institutions' own protocols. Collaborator samples were shipped for TCRbeta analysis as frozen whole blood, isolated PBMCs, or DNA extracted from either sample type. The CDR3 contains 14 residues, cysteine and phenylalanine counted. Just the 42-base CDR3 DNA is kept, in frame starting at base 1. Sequences LNHDA (CDR1) and SQIVND (CDR2) are obtained from the germline V gene (reference sequence). V is trimmed back by 3 bases and J by 8 bases, and the junction contains 3 bases that no gene match accounts for. Points the paper makes about the study in general: Clinical and demographic metadata were provided uncurated, with the amount varying by source and participant.

The chain was built from TRBV19 and TRBJ1-4; 10 central nucleotides agree with TRBD1. The origin of this receptor is a woman aged 60-75 years with COVID-19, enrolled during active disease. Sequencing was carried out using peripheral blood. The CDR3 protein is CASSIRTGGEKLFF. The nucleotides read TGTGCCAGTAGTATCCGGACAGGGGGGGAAAAACTGTTTTTT.